Listed below are T cell receptor beta chains from one sample, sequenced in a study of cytomegalovirus exposure and HLA in healthy donors. Clones were sequenced by immunoSEQ multiplex PCR, and TCRdb holds only the in-frame ones, with some missing. The data contain 150,000 to 200,000 clones, about four fifths of them singletons. Sequencing was carried out using PBMCs. Receptors originate from a man aged 40-49 years in good health and CMV-seropositive. Each CDR3 is given with its conserved first and last residue. Fields, in order: clone size, J gene, D gene, V gene, CDR3 protein, CDR3 DNA. D genes are given only for firm matches. The size of a clone is reported for some rows only, either as once, few or many, or as a class for expanded clones.

.,TRBJ1-2,.,TRBV30,CAWSPRDRTSYGYTF,TGTGCCTGGAGTCCCCGAGACAGGACGAGCTATGGCTACACCTTC
once,TRBJ2-3,.,TRBV6-1,CASSDRRGGSTDTQYF,TGTGCCAGCAGTGATCGGAGGGGCGGTTCCACAGATACGCAGTATTTT
once,TRBJ2-2,TRBD2,TRBV5-4,CASRLASGENTGELFF,TGTGCCAGCAGATTGGCTAGCGGGGAGAACACCGGGGAGCTGTTTTTT
.,TRBJ2-7,TRBD1,TRBV28,CASSKPGQGTYEQYF,TGTGCCAGCAGTAAACCGGGACAGGGCACCTACGAGCAGTACTTC
.,TRBJ2-7,TRBD1,TRBV15,CATSRDLGQGLYEQYF,TGTGCCACCAGCAGAGATTTGGGACAGGGCCTTTACGAGCAGTACTTC
.,TRBJ2-1,.,TRBV2,CASARFKEQFF,TGTGCCAGCGCGAGGTTTAAGGAGCAGTTCTTC
.,TRBJ1-3,.,TRBV6-1,CASSYRQDVNTIYF,TGTGCCAGCAGTTATAGGCAGGATGTAAACACCATATATTTT
.,TRBJ2-7,TRBD2,TRBV28,CASSPRGASSYEQYF,TGTGCCAGCAGCCCGCGGGGGGCCTCCTCCTACGAGCAGTACTTC
.,TRBJ2-2,.,TRBV6-4,CASSAGTGELFF,TGTGCCAGCAGTGCAGGCACCGGGGAGCTGTTTTTT
.,TRBJ1-2,.,TRBV6-5,CASSYREGGFGYTF,TGTGCCAGCAGTTACCGGGAAGGGGGTTTTGGCTACACCTTC
.,TRBJ2-2,.,TRBV6-5,CASRALTGTGELFF,TGTGCCAGCAGGGCACTCACGGGCACCGGGGAGCTGTTTTTT
.,TRBJ2-1,TRBD2,TRBV28,CASRSAGTSGRNEQFF,TGTGCCAGCAGATCAGCCGGGACTAGCGGGAGGAATGAGCAGTTCTTC
.,TRBJ2-3,TRBD2,TRBV9,CASSVEVAGGNTQYF,TGTGCCAGCAGCGTAGAAGTAGCGGGTGGAAATACGCAGTATTTT
.,TRBJ2-2,TRBD2,TRBV9,CASSLRTSGRAPGELFF,TGTGCCAGCAGCCTCAGGACTAGCGGGAGGGCCCCCGGGGAGCTGTTTTTT
.,TRBJ2-7,.,TRBV28,CASSPDNYEQYF,TGTGCCAGCAGTCCGGACAACTACGAGCAGTACTTC
.,TRBJ2-1,.,TRBV7-9,CASSFGRNEQFF,TGTGCCAGCAGCTTTGGGAGAAATGAGCAGTTCTTC
.,TRBJ1-2,TRBD1,TRBV5-1,CASSLQGDYGYTF,TGCGCCAGCAGCTTACAGGGGGACTATGGCTACACCTTC
.,TRBJ1-2,TRBD1,TRBV6-6,CASSPGTGDRYGYTF,TGTGCCAGCAGTCCCGGGACAGGGGATAGGTATGGCTACACCTTC
.,TRBJ1-3,TRBD1,TRBV5-1,CASSASTGVLGNTIYF,TGCGCCAGCAGCGCCTCGACAGGGGTTCTTGGAAACACCATATATTTT
.,TRBJ1-1,TRBD1,TRBV15,CAISPDRGNTEAFF,TGTGCCATCAGCCCTGACAGGGGGAACACTGAAGCTTTCTTT
.,TRBJ2-5,TRBD1,TRBV2,CASSEDRGRETQYF,TGTGCCAGCAGTGAGGACAGGGGGAGAGAGACCCAGTACTTC
.,TRBJ2-5,.,TRBV7-9,CSSSRQGQTQYF,TGTTCCAGCAGTCGTCAGGGTCAGACCCAGTACTTC
.,TRBJ2-5,TRBD1,TRBV27,CASSLRAGGRETQYF,TGTGCCAGCAGTTTACGGGCAGGGGGTCGGGAGACCCAGTACTTC
.,TRBJ2-1,TRBD2,TRBV7-9,CASSPSNGASGEQFF,TGTGCCAGCAGCCCAAGCAATGGGGCTAGCGGTGAGCAGTTCTTC
.,TRBJ2-2,.,TRBV11-3,CASSSGHSETKPITGELFF,TGTGCCAGCAGCTCGGGACATAGCGAAACAAAGCCCATCACCGGGGAGCTGTTTTTT
few,TRBJ2-1,.,TRBV7-2,CASSLQNYNEQFF,TGTGCCAGCAGCTTACAGAACTACAATGAGCAGTTCTTC
.,TRBJ1-1,.,TRBV5-6,CASSLLEGRGAFF,TGTGCCAGCAGCTTGCTTGAGGGAAGGGGGGCTTTCTTT
.,TRBJ1-2,TRBD1,TRBV13,CASSQNRGMDYGYTF,TGTGCCAGCAGTCAAAACAGGGGGATGGACTATGGCTACACCTTC
.,TRBJ1-2,TRBD1,TRBV5-1,CASSLGPPTGNYGYTF,TGCGCCAGCAGCTTGGGGCCCCCGACAGGGAACTATGGCTACACCTTC
.,TRBJ2-7,TRBD2,TRBV15,CATSTAGGSYEQYF,TGTGCCACCAGCACTGCGGGAGGGTCCTACGAGCAGTACTTC
.,TRBJ1-6,TRBD1,TRBV6-5,CASSRGTGPSPLHF,TGTGCCAGCAGTCGTGGGACAGGGCCTTCACCCCTCCACTTT
.,TRBJ2-6,.,TRBV15,CATSRDTVSSGANVLTF,TGTGCCACCAGCAGAGATACGGTGAGCTCTGGGGCCAACGTCCTGACTTTC
few,TRBJ2-1,TRBD2,TRBV27,CASPGTSGRSNEQFF,TGTGCCAGCCCCGGGACTAGCGGGAGAAGTAATGAGCAGTTCTTC
.,TRBJ1-6,.,TRBV30,CAWKAFRDISSYNSPLHF,TGTGCCTGGAAGGCCTTCCGGGACATCAGCTCCTATAATTCACCCCTCCACTTT
once,TRBJ1-5,.,TRBV28,CASSTGTAQPQHF,TGTGCCAGCAGCACAGGGACCGCTCAGCCCCAGCATTTT
.,TRBJ2-7,.,TRBV5-1,CASSLAPLSSYEQYF,TGCGCCAGCAGCTTGGCCCCCCTTAGCTCCTACGAGCAGTACTTC
once,TRBJ2-5,.,TRBV11-2,CASSGRRLQRNVVETQYF,TGTGCCAGCAGCGGCCGACGATTGCAGAGGAACGTCGTCGAGACCCAGTACTTC
.,TRBJ1-1,.,TRBV6-1,CASEGRGGWNTEAFF,TGTGCCAGCGAAGGCAGAGGGGGTTGGAACACTGAAGCTTTCTTT
.,TRBJ2-2,.,TRBV28,CASSLTSDNTGELFF,TGTGCCAGCAGTTTAACCAGCGACAACACCGGGGAGCTGTTTTTT
.,TRBJ2-3,TRBD1,TRBV6-4,CASSRDRVTDTQYF,TGTGCCAGCAGTAGGGACAGGGTGACAGATACGCAGTATTTT
.,TRBJ2-1,.,TRBV5-6,CASSLMGPLYNEQFF,TGTGCCAGCAGCTTGATGGGGCCGCTGTACAATGAGCAGTTCTTC
.,TRBJ1-5,TRBD1,TRBV7-2,CASSSDRGDQPQHF,TGTGCCAGCAGCTCGGACAGGGGCGATCAGCCCCAGCATTTT